These 21 T cell receptor beta chains were sequenced from one sample in a study of T cell changes during pregnancy in multiple sclerosis. TCRdb's table, derived via immunoSEQ multiplex PCR, lists solely in-frame clones and lacks some. The repertoire holds tens of thousands of clones, with around 90% as singletons. The input for sequencing was peripheral blood, taken in the second trimester of pregnancy. These TCRs come from a female donor with multiple sclerosis, enrolled in a pregnancy study.

J is TRBJ1-1 and V is TRBV29-1, with D perhaps matching TRBD1 (5 bases). Germline lookup yields CDR1 SQVTM and CDR2 ANQGSEA. This CDR3 is 12 amino acids long. The ends were cut back, 6 bases at V and 1 base at J, with 9 bases in the middle. In nucleotides, the CDR3 is TGCAGCGTCTACACAGGGAACACTGAAGCTTTCTTT. Amino acids: CSVYTGNTEAFF.

The chain carries TRBV7-6 and TRBJ2-3, with TRBD2 identical over 8 bases. CDR1 and CDR2 from the germline V gene are SGHVS and FNYEAQ. The V segment lost 1 base and the J segment 11 bases; nucleotides outside the gene matches: 14. The CDR3 is made up of 16 amino acids. CDR3 nucleotides: TGTGCCAGCAGCTTAGAGGGACTAGGATTGCCCGGCGGGCAGTATTTT. This gives the protein CASSLEGLGLPGGQYF.

This chain uses TRBV7-3 with TRBJ2-7; 10 positions agree with TRBD2. Losses at the gene ends were 5 bases for V and 4 bases for J; bases not matched to a gene: 5. There are 14 residues in the CDR3. The germline CDR1 and CDR2 sequences are SGHTA and FQGTGA. CDR3 in DNA: TGTGCCAGCAGCGCGGGACTAGCGCCATACGAGCAGTACTTC. Translated, it gives CASSAGLAPYEQYF.

The chain employs TRBV7-6 and TRBJ2-7; D is possibly TRBD1 (6 bases). The CDR3 is 14 amino acids. Germline CDR1 is SGHVS and CDR2 is FNYEAQ. Trimming shortened V by 1 base and J by 3 bases, and 10 bases separated the two germline ends. The CDR3 bases are TGTGCCAGCAGCTTAGTCAGGGACAACTACGAGCAGTACTTC. Its protein is CASSLVRDNYEQYF. Based on the CDR3 plus reference TRBV7-6 and TRBJ2-7, the full variable domain is GAGVSQSPRYKVTKRGQDVALRCDPISGHVSLYWYRQALGQGPEFLTYFNYEAQQDKSGLPNDRFSAERPEGSISTLTIQRTEQRDSAMYRCASSLVRDNYEQYFGPGTRLTVT.

The chain uses TRBV5-1 and TRBJ2-7; D might be TRBD1 (6 bases). The germline V gene encodes CDR1 SGHRS and CDR2 YFSETQ. V lost 3 bases to trimming and J lost 6 bases, with 10 bases between them. The CDR3 has 12 residues. As DNA, the CDR3 is TGCGCCAGCAGCTATGGACAGACCGAGCAGTACTTC. Its translation is CASSYGQTEQYF.

This clone was observed a handful of times. V gene TRBV5-4 combines with J gene TRBJ1-2; D is undetermined. With 0 bases removed from V and 6 bases from J, the gap between germline ends came to 9 bases. The germline gives CDR1 SGHNT, CDR2 YYREEE (reference sequence). This CDR3 region has 13 residues. The CDR3 nucleotides read TGTGCCAGCAGCTTGGCCAACCGGGATGGCTACACCTTC. Its protein is CASSLANRDGYTF.

This sequence joins TRBV15 and TRBJ2-2, with TRBD1 as a possible D gene (5 bases). Trimming left V 0 bases short and J 7 bases short, with 12 bases between. Germline V gene lookup returns CDR1 LNHNV and CDR2 YYDKDF (reference sequence). The CDR3 runs 15 residues. CDR3 bases: TGTGCCACCAGCAGAGACAGGGAAGTCGGCGGGGAGCTGTTTTTT. It specifies CATSRDREVGGELFF.

The chain has TRBV10-1 and TRBJ1-5, with D unclear. Germline CDR1 WNHNN, CDR2 SYGVQD (reference sequence). The CDR3 is 15 amino acids. V lost 3 bases to trimming and J lost 1 base, with 10 bases between them. The CDR3: CASSDRRSSNQPQHF. The CDR3 DNA sequence: TGCGCCAGCAGTGATAGGCGGTCGAGCAATCAGCCCCAGCATTTT.

The chain couples TRBV18 to TRBJ1-4; D is unclear. CDR1 is KGHSH, CDR2 LQKENI, per germline. Between the trimmed V and J ends, which lost 8 bases and 0 bases, there was a span of 4 bases. There are 12 residues in the CDR3. CDR3 sequence reads: CASRATNEKLFF. CDR3 DNA sequence: TGTGCCAGCCGAGCAACTAATGAAAAACTGTTTTTT.

DNA for the CDR3: TGTGCAAGTCGCATAGTTACACAGGATATGAACACTGAAGCTTTCTTT. The encoded protein is CASRIVTQDMNTEAFF. The chain carries TRBV12-2 and TRBJ1-1; the DNA was not used to check the table's D call, TRBD1. TRBV12-2 is a documented pseudogene. The CDR3 runs to 16 residues.

The chain has TRBV28 and TRBJ2-5; D uncertain. Germline CDR1 and CDR2: MDHEN and SYDVKM. The CDR3 sequence is 14 residues long. V dropped 1 base and J dropped 7 bases, with 13 bases sitting between them. The CDR3 region is CASSLSTPAGTQYF. The CDR3 bases are TGTGCCAGCAGTTTATCCACACCCGCAGGGACCCAGTACTTC.

CDR3 DNA sequence: TGTGCCAGCAGTTCCCATGACAGGGGAATAGAGACCCAGTACTTC. This encodes CASSSHDRGIETQYF. The chain links TRBV6-6 to TRBJ2-5; 8 nucleotides match TRBD1. Germline V gives CDR1 MNHNY, CDR2 SVGAGI (reference sequence). The CDR3 runs to 15 residues. Losses at the gene ends were 4 bases for V and 4 bases for J; bases not matched to a gene: 8.

The chain links TRBV27 to TRBJ2-7, with unresolved D. Deletions cut 5 bases from V and 6 bases from J, with 14 bases between. Per the germline V gene, CDR1 is MNHEY and CDR2 is SMNVEV (reference sequence). The CDR3 spans 13 residues. The CDR3 spells CASSPVTSGEQYF. In DNA, the CDR3 is TGTGCCAGCAGTCCCGTCACCTCGGGCGAGCAGTACTTC.

This clone was counted once. V is TRBV19 and J is TRBJ1-1; no reliable D call. Trimming pared 5 bases from V and 1 base from J, leaving 20 bases between. The CDR3 loop spans 17 amino acids. The germline V gene encodes CDR1 LNHDA and CDR2 SQIVND (reference sequence). The DNA for the CDR3 is TGTGCCAGTAGTTCCCGAGGAGATCCCGTACCGAACACTGAAGCTTTCTTT. This translates into CASSSRGDPVPNTEAFF.

This clone came up once. In DNA form, the CDR3 reads TGTGCCATGCAAACGGGACTAGCTAACACAGATACGCAGTATTTT. Amino acid sequence: CAMQTGLANTDTQYF. V is TRBV6-1 and J is TRBJ2-3; 9 positions agree with TRBD2. From germline, CDR1 is MNHNS and CDR2 SASEGT. V gave up 10 bases and J gave up 2 bases; unmatched junction bases: 10. This CDR3 region has 15 residues.

The chain combines TRBV19 with TRBJ2-7; TRBD1 aligns across 7 bases. This CDR3 spans 13 amino acids. Germline V lookup: CDR1 LNHDA, CDR2 SQIVND (reference sequence). V shed 4 bases and J 5 bases; nucleotides not matched to a gene: 5. CDR3 sequence: CASSKGTVNEQYF. The DNA for the CDR3 is TGTGCCAGTAGTAAAGGGACAGTCAACGAGCAGTACTTC.

The CDR3 protein is CASSWGLAGNSYNEQFF. DNA for the CDR3: TGTGCCAGCTCATGGGGACTAGCGGGAAACTCCTACAATGAGCAGTTCTTC. The chain links TRBV18 to TRBJ2-1; 13 nucleotides match TRBD2. The CDR3 is 17 residues long. With V trimmed by 5 bases and J by 0 bases, 4 bases remained unmatched. Germline values: CDR1 KGHSH, CDR2 LQKENI.

This rearrangement joins TRBV29-1 to TRBJ2-7; no definite D call. The CDR3 consists of 12 residues. Germline assignment: CDR1 SQVTM and CDR2 ANQGSEA. Trimming took 4 bases from V and 2 from J, leaving 9 bases between them. The CDR3 DNA sequence: TGCAGCGTTGGAGTGCTCACCTACGAGCAGTACTTC. This translates into CSVGVLTYEQYF.

V and J are TRBV28 and TRBJ2-3, with 7 bases lining up with TRBD1. The CDR3 has 17 amino acids. From germline, CDR1 is MDHEN and CDR2 SYDVKM. Trimming took 1 base from V and 4 from J; bases not matched to a gene: 11. CDR3 protein: CASSLSFSIGGADTQYF. CDR3 sequence (DNA): TGTGCCAGCAGTTTATCGTTTAGTATAGGGGGCGCAGATACGCAGTATTTT.

The V call is TRBV19, the J call TRBJ1-5; no clear D gene. There are 17 residues in the CDR3. V gave up 3 bases and J gave up 5 bases, with 20 bases separating them. CDR1 is LNHDA, CDR2 SQIVND, per germline (reference sequence). The CDR3 coding sequence is TGTGCCAGTAGTATGAGTGTGGCGGCAGTAGTTTATCAGCCCCAGCATTTT. Translation gives CASSMSVAAVVYQPQHF. Full variable domain (missing parts from reference TRBV19 and TRBJ1-5): DGGITQSPKYLFRKEGQNVTLSCEQNLNHDAMYWYRQDPGQGLRLIYYSQIVNDFQKGDIAEGYSVSREKKESFPLTVTSAQKNPTAFYLCASSMSVAAVVYQPQHFGDGTRLSIL.

V and J are TRBV5-6 and TRBJ2-7; D possibly corresponds to TRBD2 (6 bases). The CDR3 spans 12 residues. CDR1 and CDR2 (germline): SGHDT, YYEEEE. The V and J ends lost 4 bases and 6 bases respectively, with 11 bases between them. The CDR3 reads CASSLVEGEQYF. The DNA of the CDR3 is TGTGCCAGCAGCCTGGTGGAGGGCGAGCAGTACTTC. Filled out from reference TRBV5-6 and TRBJ2-7, the complete variable domain reads DAGVTQSPTHLIKTRGQQVTLRCSPKSGHDTVSWYQQALGQGPQFIFQYYEEEERQRGNFPDRFSGHQFPNYSSELNVNALLLGDSALYLCASSLVEGEQYFGPGTRLTVT.